The clone carrying this T cell receptor beta chain occurred a few times. Its antigen is undetermined. The sequence runs out 3 residues before the end of the CDR3; the remainder is reconstructed from the germline J gene. The data derive from a study of T cell clonality in common variable immunodeficiency. Overall study findings and caveats: Common variable immunodeficiency TCR beta sequences reportedly had fewer deletions and N-nucleotide insertions.

V gave up 4 bases and J gave up 6 bases, with 14 bases separating them. Germline CDR1 and CDR2: SGHNT and YYREEE (reference sequence). The CDR3 is 14 residues long. Sequencing used immunoSEQ multiplex PCR; TCRdb keeps in-frame clones, though not all of them. Altogether about 26,000 clones were found in the sample, and no singletons occur. The chain has TRBV5-4 and TRBJ2-1, with D possibly matching TRBD2 (6 bases). The sequencing sample was made of peripheral blood mononuclear cells. This receptor was identified in a human donor with common variable immunodeficiency. The sequenced part of the CDR3 DNA is TGTGCCAGCAGCACAATACTAGCCTCCAATGAG. It encodes CASSTILASNE. The complete CDR3 protein is CASSTILASNEQFF.